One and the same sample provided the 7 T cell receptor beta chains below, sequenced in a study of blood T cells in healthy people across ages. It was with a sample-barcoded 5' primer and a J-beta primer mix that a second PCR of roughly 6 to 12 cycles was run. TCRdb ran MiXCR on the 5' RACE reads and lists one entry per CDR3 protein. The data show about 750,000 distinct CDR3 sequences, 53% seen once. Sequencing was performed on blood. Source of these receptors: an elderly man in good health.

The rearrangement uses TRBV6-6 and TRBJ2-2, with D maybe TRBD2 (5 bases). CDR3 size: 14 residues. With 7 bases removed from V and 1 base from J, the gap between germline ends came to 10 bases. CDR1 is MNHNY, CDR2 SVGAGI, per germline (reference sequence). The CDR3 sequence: CASNTAGNTGELFF. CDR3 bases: TGTGCCAGCAACACGGCGGGGAACACCGGGGAGCTGTTTTTT.

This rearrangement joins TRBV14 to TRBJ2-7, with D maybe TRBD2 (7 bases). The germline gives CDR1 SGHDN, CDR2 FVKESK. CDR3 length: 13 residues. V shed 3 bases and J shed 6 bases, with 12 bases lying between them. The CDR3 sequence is CASSHGQRGEQYF. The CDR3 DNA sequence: TGTGCCAGCAGCCACGGACAGCGGGGCGAGCAGTACTTC. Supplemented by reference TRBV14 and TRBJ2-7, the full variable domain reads EAGVTQFPSHSVIEKGQTVTLRCDPISGHDNLYWYRRVMGKEIKFLLHFVKESKQDESGMPNNRFLAERTGGTYSTLKVQPAELEDSGVYFCASSHGQRGEQYFGPGTRLTVT.

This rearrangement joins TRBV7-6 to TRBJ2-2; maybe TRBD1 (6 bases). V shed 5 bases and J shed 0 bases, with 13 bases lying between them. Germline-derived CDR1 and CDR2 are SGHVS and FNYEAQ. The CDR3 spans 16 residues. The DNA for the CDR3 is TGTGCCAGCAGCCAGAGGACAGTCTCGAACACCGGGGAGCTGTTTTTT. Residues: CASSQRTVSNTGELFF.

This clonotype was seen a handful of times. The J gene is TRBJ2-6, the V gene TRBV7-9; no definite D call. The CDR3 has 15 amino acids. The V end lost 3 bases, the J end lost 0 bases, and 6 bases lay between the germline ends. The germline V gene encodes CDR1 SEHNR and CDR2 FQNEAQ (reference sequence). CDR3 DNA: TGTGCCAGCAGCTTTCGCCTCTCTGGGGCCAACGTCCTGACTTTC. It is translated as CASSFRLSGANVLTF. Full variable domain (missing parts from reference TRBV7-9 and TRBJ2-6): DTGVSQNPRHKITKRGQNVTFRCDPISEHNRLYWYRQTLGQGPEFLTYFQNEAQLEKSRLLSDRFSAERPKGSFSTLEIQRTEQGDSAMYLCASSFRLSGANVLTFGAGSRLTVL.

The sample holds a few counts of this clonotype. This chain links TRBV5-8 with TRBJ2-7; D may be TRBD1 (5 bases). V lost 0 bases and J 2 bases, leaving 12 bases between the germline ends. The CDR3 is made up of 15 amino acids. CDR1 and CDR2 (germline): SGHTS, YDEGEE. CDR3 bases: TGTGCCAGCAGCTTGGGGGCAGGGAACCCCTACGAGCAGTACTTC. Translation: CASSLGAGNPYEQYF.

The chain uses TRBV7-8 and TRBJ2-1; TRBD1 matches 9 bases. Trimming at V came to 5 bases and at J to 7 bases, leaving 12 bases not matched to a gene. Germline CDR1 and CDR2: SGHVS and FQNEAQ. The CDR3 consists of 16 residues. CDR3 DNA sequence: TGTGCCAGCAGCCTTACCGTTCTGGGGACAGGGAATGAGCAGTTCTTC. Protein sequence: CASSLTVLGTGNEQFF. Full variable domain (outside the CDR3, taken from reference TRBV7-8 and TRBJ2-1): GAGVSQSPRYKVAKRGQDVALRCDPISGHVSLFWYQQALGQGPEFLTYFQNEAQLDKSGLPSDRFFAERPEGSVSTLKIQRTQQEDSAVYLCASSLTVLGTGNEQFFGPGTRLTVL.

The CDR3 here is CASSHPSSYNEQFF. CDR3 bases: TGTGCCAGCAGCCATCCGAGCTCCTACAATGAGCAGTTCTTC. This sequence joins TRBV7-9 and TRBJ2-1; D unclear. CDR1 SEHNR and CDR2 FQNEAQ come from the germline V gene (reference sequence). V was trimmed by 5 bases and J by 0 bases, leaving 8 bases between them. This CDR3 region has 14 residues.